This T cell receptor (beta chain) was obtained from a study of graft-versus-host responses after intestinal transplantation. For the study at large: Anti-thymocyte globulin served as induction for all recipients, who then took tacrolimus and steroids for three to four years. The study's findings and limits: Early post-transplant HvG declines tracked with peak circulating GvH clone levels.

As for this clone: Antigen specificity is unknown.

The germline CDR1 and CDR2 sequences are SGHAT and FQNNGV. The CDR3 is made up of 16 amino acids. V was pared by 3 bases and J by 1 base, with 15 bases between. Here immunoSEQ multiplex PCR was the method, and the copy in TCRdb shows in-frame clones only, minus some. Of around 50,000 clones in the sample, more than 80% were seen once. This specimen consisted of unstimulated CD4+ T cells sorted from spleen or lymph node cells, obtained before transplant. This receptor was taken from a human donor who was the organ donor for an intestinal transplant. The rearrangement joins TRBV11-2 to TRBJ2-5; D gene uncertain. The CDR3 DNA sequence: TGTGCCAGCAGCTTTCTAAGCCGCCCGAGCCAAGAGACCCAGTACTTC. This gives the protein CASSFLSRPSQETQYF.